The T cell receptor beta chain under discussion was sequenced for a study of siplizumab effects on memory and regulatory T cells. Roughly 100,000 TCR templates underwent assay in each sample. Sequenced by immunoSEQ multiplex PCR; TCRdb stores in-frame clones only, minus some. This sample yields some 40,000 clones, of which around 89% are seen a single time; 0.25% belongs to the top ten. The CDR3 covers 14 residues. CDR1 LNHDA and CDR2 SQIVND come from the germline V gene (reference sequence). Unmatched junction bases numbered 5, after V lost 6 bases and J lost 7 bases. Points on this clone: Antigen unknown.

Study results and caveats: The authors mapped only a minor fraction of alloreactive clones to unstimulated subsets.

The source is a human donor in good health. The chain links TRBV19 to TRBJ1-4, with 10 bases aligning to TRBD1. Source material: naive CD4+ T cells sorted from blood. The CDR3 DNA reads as TGTGCCAGTAGCCCGACAGGGGGCATTGAAAAACTGTTTTTT. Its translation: CASSPTGGIEKLFF.